This record covers a single TCR beta chain. The protocol was immunoSEQ multiplex PCR, while the TCRdb copy is restricted to in-frame clones and leaves out a portion. The table lists hundreds of thousands of clones, 70% to 90% of them singletons. The data stem from a study of blood T cell repertoires in COVID-19. Study overall: The United States, Italy and Spain provided the acute and convalescent COVID-19 samples.

Living in 24 US areas, the participants were between about 18 and 100 years of age. Which cohort a participant joined came from the clinical history participants gave. Participants in the exposed group had met a COVID-19 case in the 2 weeks before joining the study. This clonotype originated in a man between 50 and 59 years old who had been exposed to COVID-19. The source material was PBMCs or T cells enriched from blood (not recorded which).

CDR3 nucleotides: TGTGCCAGCAGCTCGACTGGATGGTACGAGCAGTACTTC. This translates into CASSSTGWYEQYF. This chain connects TRBV7-2 to TRBJ2-7; no clear D gene. The length of the CDR3 is 13 residues. The V gene's germline CDR1 is SGHTA and CDR2 FQGNSA. Trimming pared 4 bases from V and 4 bases from J, leaving 11 bases between.